The sequence of this TCR beta chain was determined in a study of PD-L1 blockade in urothelial cancer. Study-level background: Patients went on atezolizumab in about 2014, receiving 1,200 mg intravenously every 3 weeks. Blood yielded a median of about 150,000 T cells per sample. Analyzed time points were 3 weeks (second dose) and 6 weeks after therapy began. Notes on the study in general: Below-median pretreatment blood TCR clonality was a predictor of better survival.

As regards this clone: Its matching antigen is unknown.

Here immunoSEQ multiplex PCR was the method, and the copy in TCRdb shows in-frame clones only, minus some. The sample contains 85,000 to 95,000 clones, around 91% of which appear only once. Trimming took 4 bases from V and 2 from J, leaving 12 bases between them. Germline loops: CDR1 GTSNPN, CDR2 SVGIG (reference sequence). The CDR3 is 13 residues long. Time point given: pretreatment peripheral blood. The TCR was taken from a man in his fifties or sixties with urothelial cancer. The chain employs TRBV30 and TRBJ2-7, with D perhaps matching TRBD1 (6 bases). The sequences come from PBMCs, collected around atezolizumab (anti-PD-L1) treatment. The CDR3 here is CAWNRDVTYEQYF. CDR3 DNA sequence: TGTGCCTGGAACAGGGACGTTACCTACGAGCAGTACTTC.